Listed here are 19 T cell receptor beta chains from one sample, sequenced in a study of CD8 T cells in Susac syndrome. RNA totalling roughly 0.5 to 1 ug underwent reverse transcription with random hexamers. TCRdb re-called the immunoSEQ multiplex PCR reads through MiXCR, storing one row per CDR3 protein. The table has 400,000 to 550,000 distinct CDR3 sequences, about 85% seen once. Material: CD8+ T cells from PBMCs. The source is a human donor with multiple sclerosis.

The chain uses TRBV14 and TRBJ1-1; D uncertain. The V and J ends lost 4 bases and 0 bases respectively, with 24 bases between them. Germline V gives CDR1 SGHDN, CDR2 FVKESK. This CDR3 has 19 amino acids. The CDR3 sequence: CASSPTTYTPGGLNTEAFF. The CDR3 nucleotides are TGTGCCAGCAGCCCAACAACTTACACTCCAGGAGGACTGAACACTGAAGCTTTCTTT.

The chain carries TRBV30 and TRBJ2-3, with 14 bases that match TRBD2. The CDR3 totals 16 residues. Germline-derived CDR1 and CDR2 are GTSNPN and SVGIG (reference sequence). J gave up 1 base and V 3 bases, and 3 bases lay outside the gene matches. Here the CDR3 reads CAWRGTSGSRTDTQYF. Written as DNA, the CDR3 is TGTGCCTGGAGGGGGACTAGCGGGAGTCGCACAGATACGCAGTATTTT.

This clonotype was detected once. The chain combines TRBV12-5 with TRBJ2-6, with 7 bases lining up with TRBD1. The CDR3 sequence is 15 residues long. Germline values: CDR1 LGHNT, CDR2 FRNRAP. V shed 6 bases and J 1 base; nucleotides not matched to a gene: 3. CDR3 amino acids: CASGRQGSGANVLTF. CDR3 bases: TGTGCTAGTGGCAGACAGGGTTCTGGGGCCAACGTCCTGACTTTC. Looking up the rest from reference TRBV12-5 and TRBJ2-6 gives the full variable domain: DARVTQTPRHKVTEMGQEVTMRCQPILGHNTVFWYRQTMMQGLELLAYFRNRAPLDDSGMPKDRFSAEMPDATLATLKIQPSEPRDSAVYFCASGRQGSGANVLTFGAGSRLTVL.

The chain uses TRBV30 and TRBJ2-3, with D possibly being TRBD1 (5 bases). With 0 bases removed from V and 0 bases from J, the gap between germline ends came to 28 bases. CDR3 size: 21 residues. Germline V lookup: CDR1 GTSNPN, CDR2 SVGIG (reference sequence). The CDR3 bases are TGTGCCTGGAGTGTACTGTTCGGCGAACCGATGCCCCCAGGGAGCACAGATACGCAGTATTTT. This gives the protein CAWSVLFGEPMPPGSTDTQYF.

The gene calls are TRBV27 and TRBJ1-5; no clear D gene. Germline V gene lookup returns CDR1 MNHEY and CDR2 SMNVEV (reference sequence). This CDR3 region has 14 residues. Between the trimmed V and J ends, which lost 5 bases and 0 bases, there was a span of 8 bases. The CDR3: CASSPLISNQPQHF. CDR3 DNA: TGTGCCAGCAGTCCCCTGATTAGCAATCAGCCCCAGCATTTT.

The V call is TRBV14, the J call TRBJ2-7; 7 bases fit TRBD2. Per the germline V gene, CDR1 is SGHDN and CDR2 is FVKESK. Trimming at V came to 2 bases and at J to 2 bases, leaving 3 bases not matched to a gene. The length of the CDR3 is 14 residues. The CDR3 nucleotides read TGTGCCAGCAGCCAACTAGCGGTTACCTACGAGCAGTACTTC. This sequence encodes CASSQLAVTYEQYF.

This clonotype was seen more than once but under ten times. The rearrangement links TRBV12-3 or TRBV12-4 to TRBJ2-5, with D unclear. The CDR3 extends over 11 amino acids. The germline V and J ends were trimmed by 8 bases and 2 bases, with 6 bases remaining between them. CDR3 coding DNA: TGTGCCAGCGCCGGACAAGAGACCCAGTACTTC. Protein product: CASAGQETQYF.

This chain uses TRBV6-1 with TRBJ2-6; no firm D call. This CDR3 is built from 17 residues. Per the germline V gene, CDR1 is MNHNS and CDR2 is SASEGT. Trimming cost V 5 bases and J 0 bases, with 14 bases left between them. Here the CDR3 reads CASSPPPGHSGANVLTF. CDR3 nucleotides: TGTGCCAGCAGTCCCCCCCCGGGTCACTCTGGGGCCAACGTCCTGACTTTC.

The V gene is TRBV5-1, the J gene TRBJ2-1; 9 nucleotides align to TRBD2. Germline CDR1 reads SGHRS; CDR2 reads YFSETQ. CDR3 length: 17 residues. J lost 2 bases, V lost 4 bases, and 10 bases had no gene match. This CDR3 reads CASSPLSSGRPYNEQFF. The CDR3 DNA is TGCGCCAGCAGCCCCTTATCCAGCGGGAGGCCCTACAATGAGCAGTTCTTC. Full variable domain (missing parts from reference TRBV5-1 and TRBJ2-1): KAGVTQTPRYLIKTRGQQVTLSCSPISGHRSVSWYQQTPGQGLQFLFEYFSETQRNKGNFPGRFSGRQFSNSRSEMNVSTLELGDSALYLCASSPLSSGRPYNEQFFGPGTRLTVL.

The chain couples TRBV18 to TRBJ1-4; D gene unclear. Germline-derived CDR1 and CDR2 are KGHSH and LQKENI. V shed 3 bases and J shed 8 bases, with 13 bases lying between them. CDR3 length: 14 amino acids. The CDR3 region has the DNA TGTGCCAGCTCACCCGGAGGTGAGGGCGAAAAACTGTTTTTT. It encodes CASSPGGEGEKLFF. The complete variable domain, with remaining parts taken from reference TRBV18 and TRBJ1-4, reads NAGVMQNPRHLVRRRGQEARLRCSPMKGHSHVYWYRQLPEEGLKFMVYLQKENIIDESGMPKERFSAEFPKEGPSILRIQQVVRGDSAAYFCASSPGGEGEKLFFGSGTQLSVL.

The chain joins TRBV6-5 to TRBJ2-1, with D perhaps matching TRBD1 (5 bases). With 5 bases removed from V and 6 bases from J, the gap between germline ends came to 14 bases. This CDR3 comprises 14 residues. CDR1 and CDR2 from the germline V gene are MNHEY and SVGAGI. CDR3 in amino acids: CASSKETEVNEQFF. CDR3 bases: TGTGCCAGCAGTAAAGAGACAGAGGTCAATGAGCAGTTCTTC.

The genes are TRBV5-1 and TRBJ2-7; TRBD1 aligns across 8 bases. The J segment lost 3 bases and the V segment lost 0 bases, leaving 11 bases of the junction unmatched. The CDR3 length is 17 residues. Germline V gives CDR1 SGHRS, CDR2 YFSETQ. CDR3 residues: CASSLGYGGQAYYEQYF. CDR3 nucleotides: TGCGCCAGCAGCTTGGGATACGGGGGACAGGCTTACTACGAGCAGTACTTC. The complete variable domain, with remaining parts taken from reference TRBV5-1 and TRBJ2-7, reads KAGVTQTPRYLIKTRGQQVTLSCSPISGHRSVSWYQQTPGQGLQFLFEYFSETQRNKGNFPGRFSGRQFSNSRSEMNVSTLELGDSALYLCASSLGYGGQAYYEQYFGPGTRLTVT.

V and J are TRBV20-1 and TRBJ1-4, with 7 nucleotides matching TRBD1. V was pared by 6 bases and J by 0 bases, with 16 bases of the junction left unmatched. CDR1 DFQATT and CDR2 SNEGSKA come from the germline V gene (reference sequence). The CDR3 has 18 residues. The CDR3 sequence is CSAPTGTVPAATNEKLFF. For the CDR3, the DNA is TGCAGTGCCCCGACCGGGACAGTGCCTGCCGCAACTAATGAAAAACTGTTTTTT.

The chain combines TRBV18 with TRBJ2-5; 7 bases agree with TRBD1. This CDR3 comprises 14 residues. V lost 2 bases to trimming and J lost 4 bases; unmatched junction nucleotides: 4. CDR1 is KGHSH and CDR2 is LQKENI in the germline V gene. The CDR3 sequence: CASSPEDRVETQYF. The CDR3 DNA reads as TGTGCCAGCTCACCAGAAGACAGGGTAGAGACCCAGTACTTC.

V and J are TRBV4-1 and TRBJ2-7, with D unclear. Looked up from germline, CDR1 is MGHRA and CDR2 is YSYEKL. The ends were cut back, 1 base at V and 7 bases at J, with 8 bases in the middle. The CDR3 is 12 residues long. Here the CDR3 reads CASSQGHGEQYF. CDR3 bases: TGCGCCAGCAGCCAAGGTCATGGGGAGCAGTACTTC.

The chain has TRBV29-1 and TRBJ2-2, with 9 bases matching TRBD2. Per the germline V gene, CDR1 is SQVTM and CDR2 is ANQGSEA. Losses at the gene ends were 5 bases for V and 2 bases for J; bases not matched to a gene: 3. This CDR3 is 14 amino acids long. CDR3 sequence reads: CSVPGLANTGELFF. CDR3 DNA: TGCAGCGTTCCGGGACTAGCAAACACCGGGGAGCTGTTTTTT.

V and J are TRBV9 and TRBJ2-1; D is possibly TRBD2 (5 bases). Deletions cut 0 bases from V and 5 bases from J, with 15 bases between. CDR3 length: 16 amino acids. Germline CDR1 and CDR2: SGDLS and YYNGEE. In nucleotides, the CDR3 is TGTGCCAGCAGCGTAGAACCGGGGTCCCCCGACAATGAGCAGTTCTTC. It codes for CASSVEPGSPDNEQFF. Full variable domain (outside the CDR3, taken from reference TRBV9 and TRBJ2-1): DSGVTQTPKHLITATGQRVTLRCSPRSGDLSVYWYQQSLDQGLQFLIQYYNGEERAKGNILERFSAQQFPDLHSELNLSSLELGDSALYFCASSVEPGSPDNEQFFGPGTRLTVL.

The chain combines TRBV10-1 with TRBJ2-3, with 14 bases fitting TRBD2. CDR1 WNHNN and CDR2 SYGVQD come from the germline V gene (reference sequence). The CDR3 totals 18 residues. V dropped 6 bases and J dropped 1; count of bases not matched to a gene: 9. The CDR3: CASSPGLAGEGGTDTQYF. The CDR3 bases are TGCGCCAGCAGCCCGGGACTAGCGGGAGAAGGGGGCACAGATACGCAGTATTTT.

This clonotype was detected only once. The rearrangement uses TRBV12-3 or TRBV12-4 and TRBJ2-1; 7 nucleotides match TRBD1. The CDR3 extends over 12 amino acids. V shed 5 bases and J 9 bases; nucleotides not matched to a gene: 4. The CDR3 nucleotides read TGTGCCAGCAGTAGACAGGGTGCTGAGCAGTTCTTC. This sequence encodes CASSRQGAEQFF.